Listed below are T cell receptor beta chains from one sample, sequenced in a study of T cells after yellow fever vaccination. A single record per CDR3 protein comes from TCRdb applying MiXCR to the 5' RACE reads. Counted here are 160,000 or so distinct CDR3 sequences, 5.5% to 7.5% occurring once; the ten biggest clones make up approximately 2.5%. The sample was CD4+ T cells sorted from PBMCs, taken 5 to 6 days after the first yellow fever vaccination. These receptors were obtained from a man aged 18-30 years who received the YFV17D yellow fever vaccine. Each CDR3 is given with its conserved first and last residue. Fields, in order: clone size, J gene, V gene, D gene, CDR3 DNA, CDR3 protein. The D gene is left open where the match is weak. Some rows have no size entry. The others give once, few or many, or a class for an expanded clone.

few | TRBJ1-4 | TRBV19 | - | TGTGCCAGTAGTATAGTGGCCCGGCAGGGTGCCACTAATGAAAAACTGTTTTTT | CASSIVARQGATNEKLFF
many | TRBJ2-7 | TRBV20-1 | - | TGCAGTTCCGGGACCGCGGGCGAGCAGTACTTC | CSSGTAGEQYF
many | TRBJ1-4 | TRBV27 | - | TGTGCCAGCAGTTTGGTCCGGACTTACGGTGAAAAACTGTTTTTT | CASSLVRTYGEKLFF
many | TRBJ2-3 | TRBV12-3/TRBV12-4 | TRBD2 | TGTGCCAGCAGTTTGGGAAGACGGGGCGGGGGGGCCACAGATACGCAGTATTTT | CASSLGRRGGGATDTQYF
- | TRBJ1-2 | TRBV7-2 | - | TGTGCCAGTGTAAGAGGATTCGGCTATGGCTACACCTTC | CASVRGFGYGYTF
few | TRBJ2-6 | TRBV7-9 | TRBD1 | TGTGCCAGCAGCGGCCGGGACAGGGGGGCCAACGTCCTGACTTTC | CASSGRDRGANVLTF
- | TRBJ2-3 | TRBV7-9 | TRBD1 | TGTGCCAGCAGCTGGGGGACAGGGGGCACAGATACGCAGTATTTT | CASSWGTGGTDTQYF
many | TRBJ2-7 | TRBV5-1 | TRBD1 | TGCGCCAGCGGCAACGGCGGGACAGGGTACGAGCAGTACTTC | CASGNGGTGYEQYF
many | TRBJ1-1 | TRBV4-3 | - | TGCGCCAGCAGCCAGAGCCGGGGAGGCACTGAAGCTTTCTTT | CASSQSRGGTEAFF
few | TRBJ1-1 | TRBV5-5 | TRBD1 | TGTGCCAGCAGCGCGGGACAGGGGGCTGTGGCTTTCTTT | CASSAGQGAVAFF
many | TRBJ2-2 | TRBV7-2 | - | TGTGCCAGCAGTCTCCCGGGGTTGGACACCGGGGAGCTGTTTTTT | CASSLPGLDTGELFF
- | TRBJ1-1 | TRBV7-3 | - | TGTGCCAGCAGCTCCGGGGGGACCACTGAAGCTTTCTTT | CASSSGGTTEAFF
few | TRBJ1-2 | TRBV11-2 | TRBD1 | TGTGCCAGCAGCTTGGGACAGATTAACTATGGCTACACCTTC | CASSLGQINYGYTF
few | TRBJ1-2 | TRBV4-2 | TRBD1 | TGTGCCAGCAGCCAAGAGCTAAGGGGGCCCACCTATGGCTACACCTTC | CASSQELRGPTYGYTF
- | TRBJ1-5 | TRBV7-2 | - | TGTGCCAGCAGCTTCCGAACAGGGAAATTTAGCAATCAGCCCCAGCATTTT | CASSFRTGKFSNQPQHF
few | TRBJ1-4 | TRBV21-1 | - | TGTGCACCTAAGCCTAAACTGTTTTTT | CAPKPKLFF
- | TRBJ2-3 | TRBV3-1 | - | TGTGCCTTCAGCCCTAGGGCAAGCACAGATACGCAGTATTTT | CAFSPRASTDTQYF
few | TRBJ1-3 | TRBV28 | - | TGTGCCAGCACGACCACGGGGGCGGGAAACACCATATATTTT | CASTTTGAGNTIYF
many | TRBJ2-7 | TRBV9 | - | TGTGCCAGCAAGTACTGGGAGCAGTACTTC | CASKYWEQYF
few | TRBJ2-7 | TRBV7-9 | - | TGTGCCAGCGCCCTCTCTGCAGTCTCCTACGAGCAGTACTTC | CASALSAVSYEQYF
many | TRBJ2-1 | TRBV12-3/TRBV12-4 | - | TGTGCCAGCAGTTCCTCGGTACACAGTGACGAGCAGTTCTTC | CASSSSVHSDEQFF
many | TRBJ2-3 | TRBV4-2 | - | TGTGCCAGCAGCCAGCCGGACTACTCAGATACGCAGTATTTT | CASSQPDYSDTQYF
- | TRBJ2-1 | TRBV7-2 | TRBD2 | TGTGCCAGCAGCTTAAACCTAGCGGGGGTGAATGAGCAGTTCTTC | CASSLNLAGVNEQFF
many | TRBJ2-1 | TRBV10-1 | TRBD2 | TGCGCCAGCAGCCTAGCGGGGGCCTACAATGAGCAGTTCTTC | CASSLAGAYNEQFF
many | TRBJ2-1 | TRBV5-6 | - | TGTGCCAGCAGCTTGGTAACTCGTGGGGCAACCAATGAGCAGTTCTTC | CASSLVTRGATNEQFF
many | TRBJ2-2 | TRBV7-7 | - | TGTGCCAGCAGCTTCGGGGGCCGGGGTGGACCGCCGAACACCGGGGAGCTGTTTTTT | CASSFGGRGGPPNTGELFF
many | TRBJ2-5 | TRBV7-8 | TRBD1 | TGTGCCAGCAGCTTTTCGGGACAGATTCAAGAGACCCAGTACTTC | CASSFSGQIQETQYF
many | TRBJ1-2 | TRBV4-3 | TRBD1 | TGCGCCAGCAGCCAACAAACCGGGACAGGGAGAGGCTACACCTTC | CASSQQTGTGRGYTF
many | TRBJ2-2 | TRBV10-1 | - | TGCGCCAGCAGTGGGACCCCCAATTCCGGGGAGCTGTTTTTT | CASSGTPNSGELFF
many | TRBJ1-6 | TRBV5-1 | - | TGCGCCAGCAGCTTGGATGGAGCTACCTATAATTCACCCCTCCACTTT | CASSLDGATYNSPLHF
few | TRBJ2-2 | TRBV6-2/TRBV6-3 | - | TGTGCCCACGGGGGGCAGGGATGGACCGGGGAGCTGTTTTTT | CAHGGQGWTGELFF
once | TRBJ2-1 | TRBV3-1 | - | TGTGCCTCCTGCTTAGGAGGGGGACGGGGGTCCAATGAGCAGTTCTTC | CASCLGGGRGSNEQFF
few | TRBJ2-7 | TRBV21-1 | - | TGTGCCAGCAGCGCTACCGGGACTCTCACCCCCTACGAGCAGTACTTC | CASSATGTLTPYEQYF
many | TRBJ2-1 | TRBV4-1 | - | TGCGCCAGCAGCTCCCCGACCGAGCACAATGAGCAGTTCTTC | CASSSPTEHNEQFF
many | TRBJ1-2 | TRBV6-1 | TRBD1 | TGTGCCAGCAGTGCGGACAGGGGGGCCTATGGCTACACCTTC | CASSADRGAYGYTF
many | TRBJ1-2 | TRBV10-3 | - | TGTGCCATCAGTGAGTCCAGGGGAGGCGGCTACACCTTC | CAISESRGGGYTF
- | TRBJ2-7 | TRBV7-9 | - | TGTGCCAGCAGTCCCGCGGGACAGCCCTACGAGCAGTACTTC | CASSPAGQPYEQYF
many | TRBJ1-1 | TRBV27 | - | TGTGCCAGCAGTTTATCGAAGGGGGGGTTAGCCTCTGAAGCTTTCTTT | CASSLSKGGLASEAFF
many | TRBJ2-3 | TRBV4-2 | - | TGTGCCAGCAGCCAAGATGAGACAGATACGCAGTATTTT | CASSQDETDTQYF
many | TRBJ1-3 | TRBV7-9 | - | TGTGCCAGCAGCGCGAACAGTCCCTACTCTGGAAACACCATATATTTT | CASSANSPYSGNTIYF
- | TRBJ1-6 | TRBV28 | - | TGTGCCAGCAGTTTGAGGATAGAGAATAATTCACCCCTCCACTTT | CASSLRIENNSPLHF
many | TRBJ2-1 | TRBV9 | - | TGTGCCAGCGCCCCTCCGGACGGCCCTGGTGAGCAGTTCTTC | CASAPPDGPGEQFF